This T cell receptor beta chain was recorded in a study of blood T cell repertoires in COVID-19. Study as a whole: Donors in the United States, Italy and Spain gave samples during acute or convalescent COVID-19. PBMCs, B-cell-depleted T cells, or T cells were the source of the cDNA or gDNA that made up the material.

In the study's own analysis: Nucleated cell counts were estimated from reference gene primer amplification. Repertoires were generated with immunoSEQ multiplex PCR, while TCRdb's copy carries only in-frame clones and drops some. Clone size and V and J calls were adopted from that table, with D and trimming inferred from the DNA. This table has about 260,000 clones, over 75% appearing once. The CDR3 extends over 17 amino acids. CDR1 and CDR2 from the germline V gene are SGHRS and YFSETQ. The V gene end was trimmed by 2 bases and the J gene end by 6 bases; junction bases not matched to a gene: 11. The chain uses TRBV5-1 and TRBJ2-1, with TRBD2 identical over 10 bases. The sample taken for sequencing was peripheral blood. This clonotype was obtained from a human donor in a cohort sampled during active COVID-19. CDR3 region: CASSFPTSGGAVNEQFF. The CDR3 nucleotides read TGCGCCAGCAGCTTTCCAACCAGCGGGGGGGCCGTCAATGAGCAGTTCTTC. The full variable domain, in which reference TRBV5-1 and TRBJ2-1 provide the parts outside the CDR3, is KAGVTQTPRYLIKTRGQQVTLSCSPISGHRSVSWYQQTPGQGLQFLFEYFSETQRNKGNFPGRFSGRQFSNSRSEMNVSTLELGDSALYLCASSFPTSGGAVNEQFFGPGTRLTVL.